A single sample gave rise to the 10 T cell receptor beta chains below, sequenced in a study of early T cells in non-severe SARS-CoV-2 infection. MiXCR, run by TCRdb on the 5' RACE reads, gives a single entry per CDR3 protein. The profile shows tens of thousands of distinct CDR3 sequences, about 6.5% of them singletons. Sequenced material: whole blood. These receptors all stem from an adult who was a healthcare worker with PCR-confirmed SARS-CoV-2 infection or an uninfected control (not recorded which).

The table lists this clonotype with many counts. The genes are TRBV4-1 and TRBJ1-2; D is undetermined. Germline CDR1 reads MGHRA; CDR2 reads YSYEKL. Deletions cut 3 bases from V and 4 bases from J, with 12 bases between. This CDR3 has 14 residues. The DNA for the CDR3 is TGCGCCAGCAGCCATTCGGACTCCGGCTATGGCTACACCTTC. It specifies CASSHSDSGYGYTF.

This chain connects TRBV7-7 to TRBJ2-1; D uncertain. The CDR3 is 15 residues long. Trimming left V 5 bases short and J 0 bases short, with 11 bases between. Germline-derived CDR1 and CDR2 are SSHAT and FNYEAQ (reference sequence). CDR3 protein: CASSADASSYNEQFF. CDR3 DNA: TGTGCCAGCAGCGCGGACGCGAGCTCCTACAATGAGCAGTTCTTC.

The sample holds many counts of this clonotype. The rearrangement links TRBV27 to TRBJ2-1; D not certain. The V and J ends lost 7 bases and 3 bases respectively, with 13 bases between them. CDR3 length: 14 residues. Per the germline V gene, CDR1 is MNHEY and CDR2 is SMNVEV (reference sequence). CDR3 bases: TGTGCCAGCACCGCTGTGGCAGGCTACAATGAGCAGTTCTTC. It is translated as CASTAVAGYNEQFF.

This clonotype was observed many times. The CDR3 loop reads CASSLIVGPGELFF. The CDR3 DNA reads as TGCGCCAGCAGCTTGATTGTAGGGCCCGGGGAGCTGTTTTTT. This chain connects TRBV5-1 to TRBJ2-2; D call uncertain. V lost 1 base and J lost 6, with 10 bases in between. Germline loops: CDR1 SGHRS, CDR2 YFSETQ. The CDR3 consists of 14 residues.

V usage is TRBV19 and J usage is TRBJ2-4; D is unresolved. This CDR3 spans 15 amino acids. Looked up from germline, CDR1 is LNHDA and CDR2 is SQIVND (reference sequence). V was cut by 3 bases and J by 1 base, with 10 bases left in between. CDR3: CASSISLQAKNIQYF. The CDR3 DNA reads as TGTGCCAGTAGTATTTCCCTTCAGGCCAAAAACATTCAGTACTTC.

This chain joins TRBV12-3 or TRBV12-4 and TRBJ1-3, with 7 bases fitting TRBD1. The V gene end was trimmed by 6 bases and the J gene end by 2 bases; junction bases not matched to a gene: 7. The CDR3 runs 15 residues. The DNA of the CDR3 is TGTGCCAGCAGGAGCACAGGGGTCCCTGGAAACACCATATATTTT. Its translation: CASRSTGVPGNTIYF.

The chain links TRBV7-2 to TRBJ2-6; D ambiguous. There are 19 residues in the CDR3. CDR1 is SGHTA and CDR2 is FQGNSA in the germline V gene. Trimming cost V 1 base and J 0 bases, with 16 bases left between them. CDR3 DNA: TGTGCCAGCAGCTTAGGTCCGATGGCACGGGCCTCTGGGGCCAACGTCCTGACTTTC. It is translated as CASSLGPMARASGANVLTF. The full variable domain, rest sourced from reference TRBV7-2 and TRBJ2-6, is GAGVSQSPSNKVTEKGKDVELRCDPISGHTALYWYRQSLGQGLEFLIYFQGNSAPDKSGLPSDRFSAERTGGSVSTLTIQRTQQEDSAVYLCASSLGPMARASGANVLTFGAGSRLTVL.

This clonotype was observed a few times. This chain joins TRBV20-1 and TRBJ2-4; D is possibly TRBD1 or TRBD2 (6 bases each). Trimming pared 0 bases from V and 0 bases from J, leaving 12 bases between. Per the germline V gene, CDR1 is DFQATT and CDR2 is SNEGSKA (reference sequence). The CDR3 has 16 amino acids. CDR3: CSARDLGGLAKNIQYF. The CDR3 bases are TGCAGTGCTAGAGATCTAGGGGGGTTAGCCAAAAACATTCAGTACTTC.

This clonotype has at least ten counts. This sequence joins TRBV7-2 and TRBJ2-1, with D possibly TRBD2 on 6 matching bases. Germline CDR1 SGHTA, CDR2 FQGNSA. V gave up 1 base and J gave up 8 bases, with 12 bases separating them. The length of the CDR3 is 14 residues. The CDR3 here is CASSLVGSPHEQFF. In DNA, the CDR3 is TGTGCCAGCAGCTTAGTCGGGAGTCCGCATGAGCAGTTCTTC.

This clonotype occurred a few times. The chain combines TRBV4-3 with TRBJ2-2, with D unclear. The V end was cut by 0 bases, the J end by 1 base, with 12 bases between. The length of the CDR3 is 17 residues. CDR1 LGHNA and CDR2 YSLEER come from the germline V gene. CDR3 nucleotides: TGCGCCAGCAGCCAAGACCGACGGTGGGGGAACACCGGGGAGCTGTTTTTT. Residues: CASSQDRRWGNTGELFF.